This T cell receptor (beta chain) is drawn from a study of OX40 agonist ivuxolimab in advanced cancers. The protocol was immunoSEQ multiplex PCR, while the TCRdb copy is restricted to in-frame clones and leaves out a portion. The sample has about 73,000 clones; under 95% are singletons. Germline CDR1 MNHEY, CDR2 SMNVEV (reference sequence). This CDR3 contains 15 residues. V trimming: 5 bases; J trimming: 1 base; junction bases outside the gene matches: 7. The clonotype comes from an adult with an advanced solid tumor such as melanoma, head and neck, liver or kidney cancer. The chain is built from TRBV27 and TRBJ1-1; 7 positions match TRBD1. The source was CD4+ or CD8+ T cells sorted from blood, collected in a trial of the OX40 agonist ivuxolimab. Here the CDR3 DNA reads TGTGCCAGCAGTACAGGGGTTTTTGGGAACACTGAAGCTTTCTTT. Protein product: CASSTGVFGNTEAFF.